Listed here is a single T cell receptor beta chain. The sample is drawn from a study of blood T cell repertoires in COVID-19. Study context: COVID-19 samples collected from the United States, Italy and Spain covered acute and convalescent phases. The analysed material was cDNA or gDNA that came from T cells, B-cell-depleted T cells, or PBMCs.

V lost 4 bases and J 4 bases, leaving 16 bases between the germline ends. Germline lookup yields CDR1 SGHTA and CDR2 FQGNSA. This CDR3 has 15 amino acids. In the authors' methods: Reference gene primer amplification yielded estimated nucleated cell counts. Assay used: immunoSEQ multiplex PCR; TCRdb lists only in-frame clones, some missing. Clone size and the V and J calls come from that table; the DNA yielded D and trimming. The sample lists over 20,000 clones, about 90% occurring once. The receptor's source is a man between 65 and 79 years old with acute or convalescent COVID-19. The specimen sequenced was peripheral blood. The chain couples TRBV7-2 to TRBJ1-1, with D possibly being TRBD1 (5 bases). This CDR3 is CASSSHPGGSTEAFF. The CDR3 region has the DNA TGTGCCAGCAGCTCCCACCCGGGGGGGAGCACTGAAGCTTTCTTT.